This TCR beta chain was captured by sequencing in a study of Graves' ophthalmopathy and Graves' hyperthyroidism. General study points: Built on 13 signatures, a model told ophthalmopathy apart from stable hyperthyroidism with approximately 91% sensitivity and roughly 81% specificity.

Moderate-to-severe activity, CAS at least 3, NOSPECS at least 4 and duration under 3 months characterized donors with ophthalmopathy. As the starting material, 8 to 10 ml of fresh peripheral blood yielded the PBMCs. The table lists this clonotype with many counts. What it recognizes is unknown. TCR beta CDR3 regions were amplified from RNA transcripts. The workflow started with a first-round RT-PCR run with HTBI primers and then moved on to a second-round multiplex PCR. TCRdb re-called the multiplex PCR reads through MiXCR, storing one row per CDR3 protein. The profile shows over 450,000 distinct CDR3 sequences, around 14% of them singletons. The V end was cut by 8 bases, the J end by 0 bases, with 11 bases between. Germline V lookup: CDR1 MNHNS, CDR2 SASEGT. This CDR3 spans 14 amino acids.

What was sequenced was blood. The chain couples TRBV6-1 to TRBJ1-5; weak D call: TRBD1 (6 bases). This sequence was found in a woman in her 30s with Graves' ophthalmopathy. The CDR3 is CASSGDNSNQPQHF. CDR3 nucleotides: TGTGCCAGCTCGGGGGACAATAGCAATCAGCCCCAGCATTTT.